Following are 22 T cell receptor beta chains from one sample sequenced in a study of regulatory T cells in long-lasting Graves disease (dated by TCRdb to about 2021). Libraries were made using multiplex PCR. Sequencer: Illumina HiSeq 4000. TCR beta libraries were built with iRepertoire HTBI primers and Arm-PCR amplification of CDR3 regions. TCRdb reran the public reads through fastp at Q25 and MiXCR, keeping productive beta chains. A single entry per CDR3 protein holds the most common genes and DNA from its merged rows. The sample table shows fewer than 400,000 distinct CDR3 sequences, and around 19% are seen once. The ten largest clonotypes hold 29% of the sample. The sample's time point, from its label and the paper: persistent/refractory GD, antithyroid drugs over 5 years with positive TRAb. RNA was extracted from PBMCs in TRIzol for both TCR sequencing and RNA sequencing. Source: peripheral blood mononuclear cells (PBMCs), taken when the disease was refractory, from a patient treated with antithyroid drugs. These receptor sequences come from a female donor with Graves disease.

This clonotype was counted many times. CDR3 DNA: TGCGCCAGCAGCTCCGGCATCCACCCTAATGAAAAACTGTTTTTT. Amino acids: CASSSGIHPNEKLFF. The chain carries TRBV5-1 and TRBJ1-4; D is uncertain. Germline assignment: CDR1 SGHRS and CDR2 YFSETQ. The CDR3 is 15 amino acids. V was cut by 3 bases and J by 3 bases, with 12 bases left in between.

This clonotype came up a few times. The chain carries TRBV4-1 and TRBJ1-2, with a possible D match to TRBD1 (6 bases). Trimming pared 2 bases from V and 6 bases from J, leaving 13 bases between. The CDR3 consists of 14 residues. CDR1 and CDR2 (germline): MGHRA, YSYEKL. CDR3 nucleotide sequence: TGCGCCAGCAGCCAACCAGGGGAAAAGAATGGCTACACCTTC. Protein product: CASSQPGEKNGYTF.

This clonotype has only a few counts. V gene TRBV20-1 combines with J gene TRBJ1-1; TRBD1 matches 8 bases. Germline values: CDR1 DFQATT, CDR2 SNEGSKA (reference sequence). The trim removed 2 bases at V and 5 bases at J, leaving 10 bases unmatched. This CDR3 region has 15 residues. This chain's CDR3 is CSARKPRTGRTEAFF. CDR3 nucleotides: TGCAGTGCTAGAAAACCCAGGACAGGGCGGACTGAAGCTTTCTTT.

This clonotype has ten or more counts. The chain employs TRBV10-3 and TRBJ2-5; 12 nucleotides match TRBD2. V lost 10 bases, J lost 3 bases, and 6 bases stayed unmatched. The CDR3 loop spans 14 amino acids. Germline V gene lookup returns CDR1 ENHRY and CDR2 SYGVKD. The CDR3 nucleotides read TGTGCCACCGGACGACTAGCGGGGGAAGAGACCCAGTACTTC. Translation: CATGRLAGEETQYF.

The chain recombines TRBV2 with TRBJ2-3, with D possibly being TRBD1 (5 bases). CDR3 size: 15 residues. CDR1 SNHLY and CDR2 FYNNEI come from the germline V gene. Deletions cut 4 bases from V and 0 bases from J, with 11 bases between. The CDR3 region is CASSVFRQSTDTQYF. The CDR3 coding sequence is TGTGCCAGCAGTGTCTTCCGACAGAGCACAGATACGCAGTATTTT.

The sample holds many counts of this clonotype. The rearrangement links TRBV28 to TRBJ2-5; D is tentatively TRBD1 or TRBD2 (5 bases each). The V and J ends lost 7 bases and 0 bases respectively, with 18 bases between them. The germline V gene has CDR1 MDHEN and CDR2 SYDVKM. This CDR3 spans 16 amino acids. This CDR3 reads CASTMGPGPHQETQYF. The CDR3 bases are TGTGCCAGCACCATGGGTCCGGGGCCCCACCAAGAGACCCAGTACTTC.

This clonotype has ten or more counts. The chain combines TRBV2 with TRBJ1-1; D perhaps matches TRBD1 (5 bases). V lost 4 bases and J 5 bases, leaving 14 bases between the germline ends. The CDR3 spans 14 residues. Looked up from germline, CDR1 is SNHLY and CDR2 is FYNNEI. The CDR3 DNA is TGTGCCAGCAGTGCCCTCGGGGGGGAGACTGAAGCTTTCTTT. It specifies CASSALGGETEAFF.

This clonotype was recorded many times. The chain employs TRBV2 and TRBJ2-7; 11 positions match TRBD1. V was clipped by 5 bases and J by 6 bases; unmatched bases: 6. CDR1 is SNHLY, CDR2 FYNNEI, per germline. CDR3 size: 14 residues. CDR3 in amino acids: CASSSRTGGGEQYF. The CDR3, as DNA: TGTGCCAGCAGTTCAAGGACAGGGGGCGGCGAGCAGTACTTC.

This clonotype was observed at least ten times. The CDR3 bases are TGTGCCAGCAGCTTAGAGGACTCCTCCTACGAGCAGTACTTC. It is translated as CASSLEDSSYEQYF. This chain uses TRBV11-3 with TRBJ2-7; D is possibly TRBD2 (5 bases). Trimming removed 0 bases from V and 0 bases from J, with 6 bases in between. The CDR3 is made up of 14 amino acids. CDR1 and CDR2 from the germline V gene are SGHNT and YENEEA.

This clonotype was observed at least ten times. The V and J genes are TRBV5-1 and TRBJ1-4; tentatively, D is TRBD1 (5 bases). Per germline, CDR1 SGHRS and CDR2 YFSETQ. This CDR3 contains 16 residues. The ends were cut back, 3 bases at V and 4 bases at J, with 16 bases in the middle. CDR3 sequence (DNA): TGCGCCAGCAGCTCCGGTGGGGCAGCTTTTAATGAAAAACTGTTTTTT. It is translated as CASSSGGAAFNEKLFF.

This clonotype has ten or more counts. The chain combines TRBV28 with TRBJ2-7, with a weak D call TRBD1 (6 bases). The germline V and J ends were trimmed by 2 bases and 5 bases, with 13 bases remaining between them. Germline assignment: CDR1 MDHEN and CDR2 SYDVKM. The CDR3 has 14 residues. The CDR3 DNA follows: TGTGCCAGCAGTTTAAGGAAGGGGGTCCACGAGCAGTACTTC. Its translation: CASSLRKGVHEQYF.

This clonotype was seen at least ten times. The genes are TRBV12-3 or TRBV12-4 and TRBJ2-7; weak D call: TRBD2 (6 bases). The CDR3 is 13 residues long. Trimming removed 9 bases from V and 3 bases from J, with 15 bases in between. In DNA form, the CDR3 reads TGTGCCAGTTCTAGCGCTCTCCACTACGAGCAGTACTTC. It is translated as CASSSALHYEQYF.

The chain links TRBV5-1 to TRBJ1-2; no reliable D call. The CDR3 spans 17 residues. Deletions cut 0 bases from V and 1 base from J, with 16 bases between. Germline CDR1 reads SGHRS; CDR2 reads YFSETQ. Here the CDR3 DNA reads TGCGCCAGCAGCTTGGGGGATTTAACCACATTTAACTATGGCTACACCTTC. Translated: CASSLGDLTTFNYGYTF.

This clonotype showed up just a few times. V is TRBV6-1 and J is TRBJ2-7; no definite D call. CDR3 size: 12 residues. Trimming removed 7 bases from V and 4 bases from J, with 11 bases in between. CDR1 MNHNS and CDR2 SASEGT come from the germline V gene. CDR3 DNA sequence: TGTGCCAGCACCATGACGGCATACGAGCAGTACTTC. This encodes CASTMTAYEQYF.

This clonotype showed up just a few times. The CDR3 region is CASSDVERGRGEETQYF. CDR3 sequence (DNA): TGTGCCAGTAGTGACGTTGAACGGGGCAGGGGAGAAGAGACCCAGTACTTC. V gene TRBV19 combines with J gene TRBJ2-5; D is perhaps TRBD1 (6 bases). V lost 5 bases and J lost 3, with 22 bases in between. This CDR3 has 17 amino acids. Germline loops: CDR1 LNHDA, CDR2 SQIVND (reference sequence).

This clonotype turned up a few times. The rearrangement links TRBV10-3 to TRBJ2-7; 11 nucleotides line up with TRBD2. Germline V gene lookup returns CDR1 ENHRY and CDR2 SYGVKD. This CDR3 contains 16 residues. With V trimmed by 7 bases and J by 2 bases, 10 bases remained unmatched. The CDR3, as DNA: TGTGCCATCAAAAAAGAGACTAGCGGGGCCCCCTACGAGCAGTACTTC. Translation: CAIKKETSGAPYEQYF.

CDR3 residues: CASSRVQGIYNEQFF. The CDR3 DNA reads TGTGCCAGCAGCAGGGTCCAGGGGATCTACAATGAGCAGTTCTTC. The rearrangement links TRBV7-2 to TRBJ2-1; maybe TRBD1 (6 bases). Germline V gene sequence: CDR1 SGHTA, CDR2 FQGNSA. The V end lost 5 bases, the J end lost 3 bases, and 14 bases lay between the germline ends. CDR3 length: 15 residues.

This clonotype showed up just a few times. The genes are TRBV29-1 and TRBJ2-2; D is ambiguous. The CDR3 runs 12 residues. Germline CDR1 SQVTM, CDR2 ANQGSEA. The V end lost 4 bases, the J end lost 3 bases, and 6 bases lay between the germline ends. The CDR3 DNA reads TGCAGCGTTGTAAAGCACACCGGGGAGCTGTTTTTT. Translating it yields CSVVKHTGELFF.

This clonotype was observed many times. This sequence joins TRBV7-9 and TRBJ2-5, with 8 bases that match TRBD1. V was clipped by 0 bases and J by 5 bases; unmatched bases: 14. Germline V gene sequence: CDR1 SEHNR, CDR2 FQNEAQ (reference sequence). There are 18 residues in the CDR3. The CDR3 here is CASSLAETGALGGETQYF. CDR3 bases: TGTGCCAGCAGCTTAGCAGAGACAGGGGCTCTGGGAGGTGAGACCCAGTACTTC.

This clonotype occurred a few times. The V call is TRBV4-1, the J call TRBJ2-6; D is perhaps TRBD1 (5 bases). This CDR3 is built from 15 residues. Trimming removed 6 bases from V and 3 bases from J, with 12 bases in between. Germline V lookup: CDR1 MGHRA, CDR2 YSYEKL. The DNA for the CDR3 is TGCGCCAGCAGGCCTTTAGGGGATGGGGCCAACGTCCTGACTTTC. This translates into CASRPLGDGANVLTF.

The V call is TRBV7-2, the J call TRBJ1-5, with 7 bases aligning to TRBD1. V lost 2 bases and J lost 7; bases outside the gene matches: 8. CDR3 length: 15 residues. From germline, CDR1 is SGHTA and CDR2 FQGNSA. The CDR3 spells CASSLMRGLGQPQHF. The CDR3 DNA is TGTGCCAGCAGCTTAATGAGGGGGCTGGGACAGCCCCAGCATTTT.

This chain links TRBV30 with TRBJ1-3; no reliable D call. CDR3 size: 13 residues. V lost 6 bases to trimming and J lost 0 bases, with 9 bases between them. The germline V gene encodes CDR1 GTSNPN and CDR2 SVGIG (reference sequence). This CDR3 is CACEFYSGNTIYF. DNA for the CDR3: TGTGCCTGTGAATTTTACTCTGGAAACACCATATATTTT. The entire variable domain, with the rest obtained from reference TRBV30 and TRBJ1-3, is as follows: SQTIHQWPATLVQPVGSPLSLECTVEGTSNPNLYWYRQAAGRGLQLLFYSVGIGQISSEVPQNLSASRPQDRQFILSSKKLLLSDSGFYLCACEFYSGNTIYFGEGSWLTVV.